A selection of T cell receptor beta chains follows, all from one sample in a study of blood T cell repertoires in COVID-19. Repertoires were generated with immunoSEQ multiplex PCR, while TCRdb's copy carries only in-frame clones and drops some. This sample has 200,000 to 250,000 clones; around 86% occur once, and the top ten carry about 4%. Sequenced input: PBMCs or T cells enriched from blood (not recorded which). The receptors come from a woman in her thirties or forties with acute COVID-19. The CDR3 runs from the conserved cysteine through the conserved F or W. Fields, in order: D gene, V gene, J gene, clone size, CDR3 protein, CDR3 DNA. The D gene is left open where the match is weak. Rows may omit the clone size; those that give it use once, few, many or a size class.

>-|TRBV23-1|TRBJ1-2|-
CASNSRGDGYTF
TGCGCCAGCAACAGCCGGGGGGACGGCTACACCTTC
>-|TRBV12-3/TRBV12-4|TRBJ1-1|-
CASERFSNTEAFF
TGTGCCTCAGAAAGATTTTCGAACACTGAAGCTTTCTTT
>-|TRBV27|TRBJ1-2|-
CASTLRQTGNRVGSNGYTF
TGTGCCAGCACCCTGAGGCAAACAGGGAACAGGGTTGGATCCAATGGCTACACCTTC
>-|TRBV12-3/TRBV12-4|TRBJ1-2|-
CASSQTSSYGYTF
TGTGCCAGCAGCCAAACTAGCTCTTATGGCTACACCTTC
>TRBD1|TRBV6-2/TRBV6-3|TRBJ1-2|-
CASSYSQGAGYTF
TGTGCCAGCAGTTACTCGCAGGGGGCTGGCTACACCTTC
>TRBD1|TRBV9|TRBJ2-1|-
CASSPQGVSEQFF
TGTGCCAGCAGTCCCCAGGGGGTCAGTGAGCAGTTCTTC
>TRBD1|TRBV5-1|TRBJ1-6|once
CASSPQGAYDAGSPLHF
TGCGCCAGCAGCCCGCAGGGGGCGTATGATGCGGGGTCACCCCTCCACTTT
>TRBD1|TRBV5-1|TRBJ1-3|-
CASSLDRGGGNTIYF
TGCGCCAGCAGCTTGGACAGGGGAGGAGGAAACACCATATATTTT
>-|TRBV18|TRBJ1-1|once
CASSPNGGTEAFF
TGTGCCAGCTCACCAAACGGAGGGACTGAAGCTTTCTTT
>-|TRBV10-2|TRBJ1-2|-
CASSEAGFNYGYTF
TGCGCCAGCAGTGAAGCCGGGTTTAACTATGGCTACACCTTC
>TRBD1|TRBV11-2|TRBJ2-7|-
CASSFRTGVYEQYF
TGTGCCAGCAGCTTCCGGACAGGGGTCTACGAGCAGTACTTC
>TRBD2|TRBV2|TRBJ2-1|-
CASSERMGGWNEQFF
TGTGCCAGCAGTGAACGGATGGGGGGGTGGAATGAGCAGTTCTTC
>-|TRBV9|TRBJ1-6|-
CASSNRPGESVALHF
TGTGCCAGCAGCAACAGACCGGGGGAAAGTGTGGCCCTCCACTTT
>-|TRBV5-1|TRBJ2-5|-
CASSLWSVQETQYF
TGCGCCAGCAGCTTATGGTCGGTCCAAGAGACCCAGTACTTC
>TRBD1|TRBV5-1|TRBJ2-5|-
CASSPTGGQETQYF
TGCGCCAGCAGCCCCACAGGGGGCCAAGAGACCCAGTACTTC
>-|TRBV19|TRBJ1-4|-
CASSLRHGARTTNEKLFF
TGTGCCAGTAGTCTCCGTCATGGGGCCCGAACAACTAATGAAAAACTGTTTTTT
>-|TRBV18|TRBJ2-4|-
CASSPRQNLAKNIQYF
TGTGCCAGCTCACCACGACAGAATTTAGCCAAAAACATTCAGTACTTC
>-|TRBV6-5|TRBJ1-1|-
CASNWGQNTEAFF
TGTGCCAGCAATTGGGGACAGAACACTGAAGCTTTCTTT
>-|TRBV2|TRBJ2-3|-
CASSEAGANTQYF
TGTGCCAGCAGTGAAGCGGGGGCGAATACGCAGTATTTT
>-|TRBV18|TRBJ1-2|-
CASSPGGGYYGYTF
TGTGCCAGCTCACCTGGCGGGGGGTACTATGGCTACACCTTC
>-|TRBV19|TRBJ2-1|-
CASSIGQPQFF
TGTGCCAGTAGTATTGGGCAGCCGCAGTTCTTC
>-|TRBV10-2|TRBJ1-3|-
CASGSQGAGNTIYF
TGCGCCAGTGGATCACAGGGAGCTGGAAACACCATATATTTT
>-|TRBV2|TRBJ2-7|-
CASRAVPEQYF
TGTGCCAGCAGGGCAGTTCCCGAGCAGTACTTC
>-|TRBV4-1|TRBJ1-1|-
CASSQEGRGNLNTEAFF
TGCGCCAGCAGCCAAGAAGGAAGGGGGAATCTGAACACTGAAGCTTTCTTT